This T cell receptor beta chain stems from a study of CD8 T cells in Susac syndrome. General study findings and limits: The study acknowledged a relatively small number of individuals in its TCR sequencing and HLA analysis.

To note about this clonotype: Its antigen is not known.

Blood CD8+ and CD4+ T cells underwent high-throughput TCR beta sequencing. The individuals used as controls were healthy donors who had been matched for both age and sex. Isolation of CD8+ and CD4+ T cells was performed negatively, whereas enrichment of TEMRA cells was done by FACS. Random hexamers were used to reverse transcribe 0.5 to 1 ug of RNA. TCRdb processed the immunoSEQ multiplex PCR reads anew with MiXCR; each CDR3 protein has one entry. The sample lists roughly 180,000 distinct CDR3 sequences, roughly 94% occurring once. Sequencing used CD4+ T cells from PBMCs. The TCR originated in a human donor in good health.

This chain's CDR3 is CASTTAFEYEQYF. CDR3 DNA: TGTGCCAGCACGACTGCTTTTGAATACGAGCAGTACTTC. The chain joins TRBV12-3 or TRBV12-4 to TRBJ2-7; D unclear. CDR3 size: 13 residues. V lost 7 bases and J lost 4, with 14 bases in between.